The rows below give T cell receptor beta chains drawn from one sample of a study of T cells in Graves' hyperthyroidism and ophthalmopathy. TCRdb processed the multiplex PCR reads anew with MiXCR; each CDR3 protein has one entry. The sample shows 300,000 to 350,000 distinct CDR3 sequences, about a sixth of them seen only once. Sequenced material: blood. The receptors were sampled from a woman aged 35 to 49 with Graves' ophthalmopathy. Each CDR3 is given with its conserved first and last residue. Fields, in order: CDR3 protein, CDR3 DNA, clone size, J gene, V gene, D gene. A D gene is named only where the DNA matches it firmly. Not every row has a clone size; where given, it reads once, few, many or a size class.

CASSGGTLKSYEQYF,TGTGCCAGCAGTGGGGGGACTCTCAAATCCTACGAGCAGTACTTC,many,TRBJ2-7,TRBV28,-
CASSPELLYGYTF,TGTGCCAGCAGCCCAGAGCTCCTCTATGGCTACACCTTC,many,TRBJ1-2,TRBV5-8,-
CSVGDEMNTEAFF,TGCAGCGTTGGGGATGAAATGAACACTGAAGCTTTCTTT,many,TRBJ1-1,TRBV29-1,-
CASRESEFMNTEAFF,TGTGCCAGCAGAGAATCAGAGTTTATGAACACTGAAGCTTTCTTT,many,TRBJ1-1,TRBV6-1,-
CASSSVGYEQYF,TGTGCCAGCAGTTCGGTTGGGTACGAGCAGTACTTC,many,TRBJ2-7,TRBV2,-
CASSLVVLAGGEQYF,TGTGCCAGCAGCTTGGTGGTGCTAGCGGGAGGCGAGCAGTACTTC,few,TRBJ2-7,TRBV5-5,TRBD2
CASSEGTTHGYTF,TGTGCCAGCAGCGAGGGGACAACTCATGGCTACACCTTC,many,TRBJ1-2,TRBV6-1,-
CASSQELGPQPQHF,TGCGCCAGCAGCCAAGAGTTGGGACCTCAGCCCCAGCATTTT,many,TRBJ1-5,TRBV4-3,-
CSVGNSGRLETQYF,TGCAGCGTTGGTAATAGCGGGAGACTAGAGACCCAGTACTTC,many,TRBJ2-5,TRBV29-1,TRBD2
CASSLGILGQLYYGYTF,TGTGCCAGCAGTTTAGGGATCCTAGGACAGCTCTACTATGGCTACACCTTC,many,TRBJ1-2,TRBV28,-
CSARDSPTGFDTF,TGCAGTGCTAGAGATAGTCCGACAGGGTTCGACACCTTC,many,TRBJ1-2,TRBV20-1,TRBD1
CASSLWGLAAETQYF,TGTGCCAGCAGCTTATGGGGACTAGCCGCGGAGACCCAGTACTTC,many,TRBJ2-5,TRBV7-2,TRBD2
CASSSLRGTQPQHF,TGTGCCAGCAGTTCCCTCAGGGGGACTCAGCCCCAGCATTTT,-,TRBJ1-5,TRBV12-3/TRBV12-4,TRBD1
CASSNGRAVNEQYF,TGTGCCAGCAGCAACGGGAGGGCCGTAAACGAGCAGTACTTC,-,TRBJ2-7,TRBV7-9,TRBD2